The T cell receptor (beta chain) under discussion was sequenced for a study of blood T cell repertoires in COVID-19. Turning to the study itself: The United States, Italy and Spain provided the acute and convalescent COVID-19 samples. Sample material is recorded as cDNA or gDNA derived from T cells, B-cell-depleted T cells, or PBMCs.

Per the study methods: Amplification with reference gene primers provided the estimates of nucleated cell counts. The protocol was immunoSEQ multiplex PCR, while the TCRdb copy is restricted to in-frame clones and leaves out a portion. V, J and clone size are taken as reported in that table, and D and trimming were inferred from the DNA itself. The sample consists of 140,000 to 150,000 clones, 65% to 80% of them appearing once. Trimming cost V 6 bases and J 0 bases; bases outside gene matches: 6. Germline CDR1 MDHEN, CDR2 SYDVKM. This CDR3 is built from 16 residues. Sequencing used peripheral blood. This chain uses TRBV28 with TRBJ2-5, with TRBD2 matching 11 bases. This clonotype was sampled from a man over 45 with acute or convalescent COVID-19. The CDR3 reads CASSTPTSGDQETQYF. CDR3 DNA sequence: TGTGCCAGCAGCACCCCGACTAGCGGGGACCAAGAGACCCAGTACTTC.